The T cell receptor beta chain described here comes from a study of blood T cell repertoires in COVID-19. As for the study in general: In each case, the material was cDNA or gDNA derived from T cells, B-cell-depleted T cells, or PBMCs.

Per the original methods: Reference gene primers were amplified, and this amplification served to estimate nucleated cell counts. TCRdb keeps only in-frame clones here, not all; method: immunoSEQ multiplex PCR. That table gives V, J and clone size, and the DNA gave D and trimming. The sample yields 85,000 to 120,000 clones, approximately 92% seen once. The trim removed 3 bases at V and 0 bases at J, leaving 7 bases unmatched. The germline CDR1 and CDR2 sequences are LNHDA and SQIVND (reference sequence). CDR3 length equals 16 residues. The V call is TRBV19, the J call TRBJ1-2, with 7 bases that match TRBD1. The origin of this receptor is a man aged 18 to 29 with acute or convalescent COVID-19. Sequenced input: peripheral blood. The CDR3 DNA sequence: TGTGCCAGTAGTATCGAGGACAGGCGCCCTAACTATGGCTACACCTTC. This gives the protein CASSIEDRRPNYGYTF.